This T cell receptor (beta chain) appears in the sequencing data of a study of early stage breast cancer tumors. Study in general: ER+/PR+/HER2- status applied to twelve of 16 invasive breast tumors.

Trimming shortened V by 8 bases and J by 1 base, and 9 bases separated the two germline ends. The CDR3 extends over 13 amino acids. CDR1 and CDR2 (germline): SEHNR, FQNEAQ (reference sequence). Study outcomes and limitations: Compared with adjacent normal breast tissue, tumors showed roughly 2.5-fold greater T cell density and higher clonality. Blood repertoires resembled normal breast more than tumor.

Concerning this clone: Its antigen is not identified.

Method: immunoSEQ multiplex PCR; TCRdb's copy keeps in-frame clones and lacks some. The sample has over 40,000 clones, about 77% seen once. This receptor was obtained from a person in their 40s with breast cancer. The sequencing sample was made of blood. V gene TRBV7-9 combines with J gene TRBJ1-3; D not resolved. This CDR3 is CASATGSGNTIYF. CDR3 bases: TGTGCCAGCGCCACGGGTTCTGGAAACACCATATATTTT.